This T cell receptor (beta chain) was identified in a study of blood T cell repertoires in COVID-19. V was clipped by 0 bases and J by 3 bases, with 12 bases between them. Germline lookup yields CDR1 SGHNT and CDR2 YYREEE (reference sequence). This CDR3 has 15 amino acids. Measured with immunoSEQ multiplex PCR; TCRdb has only the in-frame clones, and not every one. The sample carries about 240,000 clones, about 79% recorded once. The specimen was peripheral blood. This rearrangement joins TRBV5-4 to TRBJ1-1; D gene ambiguous. This clonotype was sampled from an elderly woman with acute or convalescent COVID-19. CDR3 sequence (DNA): TGTGCCAGCAGCTTGGACTGGGCGGAGGACACTGAAGCTTTCTTT. Protein product: CASSLDWAEDTEAFF.